This TCR beta chain comes out of a study of T cell changes during pregnancy in multiple sclerosis. Libraries were prepared by immunoSEQ multiplex PCR; TCRdb keeps only in-frame clonotypes and omits some of them. In the table there are about 52,000 clones, 92% of which are singletons. J gave up 3 bases and V 0 bases, and 5 bases lay outside the gene matches. Germline V gene lookup returns CDR1 SGHKS and CDR2 YYEKEE (reference sequence). The CDR3 contains 16 residues. This chain joins TRBV5-5 and TRBJ2-1, with TRBD1 identical over 8 bases. The material was CD4+ T cells from peripheral blood mononuclear cells, obtained in the third trimester of pregnancy. This clonotype originated in a female donor with multiple sclerosis, enrolled in a pregnancy study. This CDR3 reads CASSLAEQGGYNEQFF. CDR3 in DNA: TGTGCCAGCAGCTTGGCCGAACAGGGGGGCTACAATGAGCAGTTCTTC.